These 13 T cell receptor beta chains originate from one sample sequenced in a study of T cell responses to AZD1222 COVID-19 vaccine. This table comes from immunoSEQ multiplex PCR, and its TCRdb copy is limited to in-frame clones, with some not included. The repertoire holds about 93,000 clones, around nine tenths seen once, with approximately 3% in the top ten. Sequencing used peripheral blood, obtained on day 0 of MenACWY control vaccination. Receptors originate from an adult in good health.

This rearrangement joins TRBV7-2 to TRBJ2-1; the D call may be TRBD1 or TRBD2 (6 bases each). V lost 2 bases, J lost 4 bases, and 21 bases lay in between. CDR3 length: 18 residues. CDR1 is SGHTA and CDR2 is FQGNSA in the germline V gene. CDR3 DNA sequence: TGTGCCAGCAGCTTAAGGCCCGCCCGTAGGGGGGATTACAATGAGCAGTTCTTC. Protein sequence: CASSLRPARRGDYNEQFF.

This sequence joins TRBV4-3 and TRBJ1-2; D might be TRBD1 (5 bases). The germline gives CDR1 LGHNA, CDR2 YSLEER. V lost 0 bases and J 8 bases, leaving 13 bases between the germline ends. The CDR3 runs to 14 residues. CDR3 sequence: CASSQDRGWYGYTF. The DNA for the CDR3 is TGCGCCAGCAGCCAAGATAGGGGATGGTACGGCTACACCTTC.

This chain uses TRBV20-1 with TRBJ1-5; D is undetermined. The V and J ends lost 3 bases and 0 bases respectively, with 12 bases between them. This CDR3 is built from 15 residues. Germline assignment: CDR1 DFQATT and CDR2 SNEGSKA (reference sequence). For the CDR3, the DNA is TGCAGTGCTAGTCCTCCACCGCTTAGCAATCAGCCCCAGCATTTT. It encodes CSASPPPLSNQPQHF.

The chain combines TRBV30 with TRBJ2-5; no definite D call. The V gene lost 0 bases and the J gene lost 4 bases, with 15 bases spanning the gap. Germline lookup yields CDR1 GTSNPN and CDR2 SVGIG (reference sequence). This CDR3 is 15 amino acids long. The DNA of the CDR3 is TGTGCCTGGAGTGTACGGTTGCCCCCTGGAGAGACCCAGTACTTC. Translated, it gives CAWSVRLPPGETQYF.

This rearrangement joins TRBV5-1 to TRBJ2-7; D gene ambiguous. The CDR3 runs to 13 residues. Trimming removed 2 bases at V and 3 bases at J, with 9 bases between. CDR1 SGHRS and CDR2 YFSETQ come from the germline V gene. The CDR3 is CASSFDVGYEQYF. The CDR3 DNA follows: TGCGCCAGCAGCTTCGATGTGGGCTACGAGCAGTACTTC.

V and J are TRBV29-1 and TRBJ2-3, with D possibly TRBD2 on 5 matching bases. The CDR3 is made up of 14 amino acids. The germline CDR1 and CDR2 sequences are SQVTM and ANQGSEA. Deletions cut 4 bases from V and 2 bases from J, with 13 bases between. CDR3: CSVGFSAYTDTQYF. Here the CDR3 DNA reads TGCAGCGTTGGGTTTAGCGCATACACAGATACGCAGTATTTT.

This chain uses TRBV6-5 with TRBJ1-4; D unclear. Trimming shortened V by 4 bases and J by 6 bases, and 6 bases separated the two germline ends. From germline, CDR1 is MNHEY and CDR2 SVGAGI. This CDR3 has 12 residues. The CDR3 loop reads CASSSLHEKLFF. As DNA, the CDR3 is TGTGCCAGCAGTTCCCTCCATGAAAAACTGTTTTTT.

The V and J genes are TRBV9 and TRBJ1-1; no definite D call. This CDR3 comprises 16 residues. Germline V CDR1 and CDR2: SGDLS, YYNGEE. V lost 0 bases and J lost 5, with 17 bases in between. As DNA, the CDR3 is TGTGCCAGCAGCGTAGGGGTATCGGGGTTAGGGACTGAAGCTTTCTTT. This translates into CASSVGVSGLGTEAFF.

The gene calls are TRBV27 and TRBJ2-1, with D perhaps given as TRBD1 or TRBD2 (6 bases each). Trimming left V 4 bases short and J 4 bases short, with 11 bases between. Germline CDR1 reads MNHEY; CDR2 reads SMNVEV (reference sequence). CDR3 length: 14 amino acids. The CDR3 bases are TGTGCCAGCAGTTCGGGGGCTCGGTACAATGAGCAGTTCTTC. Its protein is CASSSGARYNEQFF.

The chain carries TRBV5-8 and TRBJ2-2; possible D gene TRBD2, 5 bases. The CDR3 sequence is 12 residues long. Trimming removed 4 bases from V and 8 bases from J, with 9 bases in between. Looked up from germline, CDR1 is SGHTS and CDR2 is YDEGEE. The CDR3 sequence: CASSLRVGELFF. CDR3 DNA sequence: TGTGCCAGCAGCCTGAGGGTGGGGGAGCTGTTTTTT.

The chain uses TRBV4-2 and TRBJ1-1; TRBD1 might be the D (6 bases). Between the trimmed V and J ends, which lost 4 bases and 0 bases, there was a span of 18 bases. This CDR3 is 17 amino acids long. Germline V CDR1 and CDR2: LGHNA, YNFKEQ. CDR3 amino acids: CASSPRGGRGLNTEAFF. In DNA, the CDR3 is TGTGCCAGCAGCCCGCGCGGGGGGCGTGGACTGAACACTGAAGCTTTCTTT.

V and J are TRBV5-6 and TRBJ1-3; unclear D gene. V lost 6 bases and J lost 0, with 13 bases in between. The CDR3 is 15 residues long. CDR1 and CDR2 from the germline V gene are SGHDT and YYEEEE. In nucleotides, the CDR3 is TGTGCCAGCAAGAAAGGGTTTAACTCTGGAAACACCATATATTTT. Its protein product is CASKKGFNSGNTIYF.

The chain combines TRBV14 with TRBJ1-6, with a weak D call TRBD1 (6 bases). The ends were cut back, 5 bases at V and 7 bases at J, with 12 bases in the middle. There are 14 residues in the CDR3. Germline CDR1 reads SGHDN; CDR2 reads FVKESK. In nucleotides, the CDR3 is TGTGCCAGCAGCTCTGCCAGGGGAAATTCACCCCTCCACTTT. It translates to CASSSARGNSPLHF.